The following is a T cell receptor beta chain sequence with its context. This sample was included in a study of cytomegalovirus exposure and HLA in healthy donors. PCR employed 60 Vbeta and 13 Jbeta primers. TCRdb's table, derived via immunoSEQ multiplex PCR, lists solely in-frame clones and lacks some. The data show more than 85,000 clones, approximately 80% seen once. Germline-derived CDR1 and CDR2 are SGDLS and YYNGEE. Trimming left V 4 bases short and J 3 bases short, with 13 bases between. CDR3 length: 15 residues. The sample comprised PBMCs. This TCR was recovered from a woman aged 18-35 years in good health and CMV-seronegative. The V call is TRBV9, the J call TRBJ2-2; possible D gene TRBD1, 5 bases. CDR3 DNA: TGTGCCAGCAGCCCAAGGGGCTCTTACACCGGGGAGCTGTTTTTT. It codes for CASSPRGSYTGELFF.